The 23 T cell receptor beta chains reported below all come from one sample, sequenced in a study of control samples from healthy donors and cancer patients (dated by TCRdb to 2020 to 2021). The library was obtained by the immunoSEQ multiplex PCR assay. TCRdb re-hosts the immuneACCESS table, in-frame sequences only. Its copies lack some clones; in the studies checked, an unresolved V gene accounts for under half of them, and the cause for the rest is not known. The sample table records over 150,000 clones; about 90% of these occur just once. Together, the top ten hold 1.3% to 1.5% of the sample. The sample was blood. Receptor source: a woman aged 45-65 years in good health.

V is TRBV12-3 or TRBV12-4 and J is TRBJ2-7, with D perhaps TRBD1 (5 bases). V dropped 2 bases and J dropped 3 bases, with 5 bases sitting between them. The CDR3 has 12 residues. The DNA for the CDR3 is TGTGCCAGCAGTTTACAGGGCTACGAGCAGTACTTC. The encoded protein is CASSLQGYEQYF.

V and J are TRBV9 and TRBJ2-5; 8 bases match TRBD1. The J segment lost 4 bases and the V segment lost 7 bases, leaving 15 bases of the junction unmatched. The CDR3 totals 16 residues. The germline CDR1 and CDR2 sequences are SGDLS and YYNGEE. CDR3 in DNA: TGTGCCAGCTCCAGGACCTCCGGACAGGGTGGAGAGACCCAGTACTTC. It is translated as CASSRTSGQGGETQYF.

The chain links TRBV7-3 to TRBJ1-1, with 7 bases matching TRBD1. With V trimmed by 5 bases and J by 6 bases, 6 bases remained unmatched. Germline V lookup: CDR1 SGHTA, CDR2 FQGTGA. The CDR3 is 13 residues long. The CDR3 loop reads CASSVGTAAEAFF. The DNA of the CDR3 is TGTGCCAGCAGCGTGGGGACAGCTGCTGAAGCTTTCTTT.

This clone was seen more than once but under ten times. The V gene is TRBV19, the J gene TRBJ1-5, with a tentative D call TRBD1 (5 bases). Trimming shortened V by 7 bases and J by 4 bases, and 17 bases separated the two germline ends. Germline V gives CDR1 LNHDA, CDR2 SQIVND (reference sequence). The CDR3 loop spans 15 amino acids. CDR3 nucleotides: TGTGCCAGTATGGGAAGGAAGGGACGGAATCAGCCCCAGCATTTT. Its translation: CASMGRKGRNQPQHF.

The chain combines TRBV27 with TRBJ2-1, with 11 positions matching TRBD2. The CDR3 extends over 15 amino acids. The ends lost 4 bases at V and 8 bases at J; junction bases unmatched: 7. Per the germline V gene, CDR1 is MNHEY and CDR2 is SMNVEV (reference sequence). The CDR3 loop reads CASSSGLAGEYEQFF. CDR3 coding DNA: TGTGCCAGCAGTTCCGGACTAGCGGGCGAGTATGAGCAGTTCTTC.

The chain employs TRBV5-1 and TRBJ2-2; the D gene is possibly TRBD1 (5 bases). V was shortened by 4 bases and J by 4 bases, with 14 bases between the two germline ends. The CDR3 is 15 amino acids. Germline CDR1 is SGHRS and CDR2 is YFSETQ. CDR3 residues: CASSTSTDRTGELFF. The CDR3 region has the DNA TGCGCCAGCAGCACTTCGACAGATCGCACCGGGGAGCTGTTTTTT.

The rearrangement uses TRBV5-1 and TRBJ1-1, with no clear D. CDR1 and CDR2 from the germline V gene are SGHRS and YFSETQ. V gave up 0 bases and J gave up 8 bases, with 8 bases separating them. CDR3 size: 12 residues. In DNA form, the CDR3 reads TGCGCCAGCAGCTTGGCCCCGGCGGAAGCTTTCTTT. Its translation is CASSLAPAEAFF. The whole variable domain, remainder taken from reference TRBV5-1 and TRBJ1-1, is KAGVTQTPRYLIKTRGQQVTLSCSPISGHRSVSWYQQTPGQGLQFLFEYFSETQRNKGNFPGRFSGRQFSNSRSEMNVSTLELGDSALYLCASSLAPAEAFFGQGTRLTVV.

The chain is built from TRBV6-5 and TRBJ1-2; 9 nucleotides line up with TRBD1. V was pared by 2 bases and J by 2 bases, with 0 bases of the junction left unmatched. The CDR3 has 14 amino acids. Germline assignment: CDR1 MNHEY and CDR2 SVGAGI. This chain's CDR3 is CASSYGTGNYGYTF. The CDR3 bases are TGTGCCAGCAGTTACGGGACAGGGAACTATGGCTACACCTTC.

The V gene is TRBV6-4, the J gene TRBJ2-2; the match to TRBD2 covers 16 bases. This CDR3 region has 20 residues. V shed 0 bases and J 4 bases; nucleotides not matched to a gene: 8. Germline values: CDR1 MRHNA, CDR2 SNTAGT. This chain's CDR3 is CASSDSPGLAGGPTTGELFF. The CDR3 bases are TGTGCCAGCAGTGACTCCCCGGGACTAGCGGGAGGGCCGACCACCGGGGAGCTGTTTTTT.

The chain carries TRBV30 and TRBJ2-7, with 7 bases aligning to TRBD2. V lost 0 bases to trimming and J lost 0 bases; unmatched junction nucleotides: 8. This CDR3 region has 16 residues. CDR1 GTSNPN and CDR2 SVGIG come from the germline V gene (reference sequence). As DNA, the CDR3 is TGTGCCTGGAGTGTAATGGGGGGGGTTTCCTCCTACGAGCAGTACTTC. As protein: CAWSVMGGVSSYEQYF.

V gene TRBV25-1 combines with J gene TRBJ1-1; possibly TRBD1 for D (6 bases). The CDR3 is made up of 16 amino acids. V lost 1 base and J 2 bases, leaving 14 bases between the germline ends. Germline CDR1 reads MGHDK; CDR2 reads SYGVNS. The DNA for the CDR3 is TGTGCCAGCAGTGAATTGCTGGGGGCCATAAACACTGAAGCTTTCTTT. This gives the protein CASSELLGAINTEAFF.

This clone was picked up one time. The chain combines TRBV29-1 with TRBJ1-1, with D uncertain. The CDR3 extends over 13 amino acids. V dropped 2 bases and J dropped 0 bases, with 7 bases sitting between them. The germline gives CDR1 SQVTM, CDR2 ANQGSEA. The DNA for the CDR3 is TGCAGCGTTGAAAGACCCTTGAACACTGAAGCTTTCTTT. Encoded protein: CSVERPLNTEAFF.

V usage is TRBV5-6 and J usage is TRBJ2-5; no definite D call. The CDR3 contains 11 residues. V was trimmed by 2 bases and J by 6 bases, leaving 5 bases between them. Germline V gives CDR1 SGHDT, CDR2 YYEEEE. The CDR3 sequence is CASSLEKTQYF. The CDR3 DNA reads as TGTGCCAGCAGCTTAGAGAAGACCCAGTACTTC.

This rearrangement joins TRBV5-1 to TRBJ2-1, with D perhaps matching TRBD2 (5 bases). This CDR3 is built from 13 residues. Germline V gives CDR1 SGHRS, CDR2 YFSETQ. With 4 bases removed from V and 9 bases from J, the gap between germline ends came to 14 bases. The CDR3 protein is CASSPPAGGEQFF. CDR3 DNA sequence: TGCGCCAGCAGCCCGCCGGCAGGAGGTGAGCAGTTCTTC.

The chain links TRBV7-9 to TRBJ1-5; D gene ambiguous. Germline V gene sequence: CDR1 SEHNR, CDR2 FQNEAQ (reference sequence). Trimming took 2 bases from V and 5 from J, leaving 10 bases between them. There are 14 residues in the CDR3. The CDR3 DNA reads TGTGCCAGCAGCTTAAGGGATTTCGATCAGCCCCAGCATTTT. Translating gives CASSLRDFDQPQHF.

The chain carries TRBV28 and TRBJ1-1; 9 bases agree with TRBD1. CDR1 is MDHEN and CDR2 is SYDVKM in the germline V gene. There are 14 residues in the CDR3. The J segment lost 7 bases and the V segment lost 6 bases, leaving 9 bases of the junction unmatched. The CDR3 DNA reads as TGTGCCAGCAGCTCCCCCGGGACAGGGAATGAAGCTTTCTTT. It encodes CASSSPGTGNEAFF.

This sequence joins TRBV19 and TRBJ1-3, with 8 bases that match TRBD1. The CDR3 contains 15 residues. V lost 5 bases and J lost 3; bases outside the gene matches: 6. CDR1 LNHDA and CDR2 SQIVND come from the germline V gene (reference sequence). The CDR3 protein is CASSSTDRVGNTIYF. In nucleotides, the CDR3 is TGTGCCAGTAGTTCAACGGACAGGGTTGGAAACACCATATATTTT.

As DNA, the CDR3 is TGTGCCAGCAGCGATGGCCTGGGACAGGGGGAAGACTATGGCTACACCTTC. Protein product: CASSDGLGQGEDYGYTF. This chain links TRBV9 with TRBJ1-2; 11 bases map to TRBD1. Trimming cost V 3 bases and J 3 bases; bases outside gene matches: 10. This CDR3 has 17 residues. From germline, CDR1 is SGDLS and CDR2 YYNGEE.

The chain combines TRBV24-1 with TRBJ2-7; the D gene is possibly TRBD1 (6 bases). Germline loops: CDR1 KGHDR, CDR2 SFDVKD. This CDR3 has 15 residues. Between the trimmed V and J ends, which lost 6 bases and 3 bases, there was a span of 17 bases. CDR3 in amino acids: CATSPTDRGHYEQYF. CDR3 DNA sequence: TGTGCCACCAGTCCAACTGATAGGGGACACTACGAGCAGTACTTC.

This clone was found a few times. Compared with germline, one end of the junction differs, possibly owing to a read error. The chain carries TRBV6-6 and TRBJ1-6; D possibly corresponds to TRBD1 (6 bases). The germline CDR1 and CDR2 sequences are MNHNY and SVGAGI (reference sequence). This CDR3 is built from 12 residues. The CDR3: CAGRTVNSPLHF. The DNA of the CDR3 is TGTGCCGGCAGGACAGTTAATTCACCCCTCCACTTT.

This clone showed up just once. The chain has TRBV6-2 or TRBV6-3 and TRBJ2-1, with 9 bases lining up with TRBD2. V was clipped by 2 bases and J by 5 bases; unmatched bases: 10. The length of the CDR3 is 17 residues. Germline CDR1 is MNHEY and CDR2 is SVGEGT. CDR3 in DNA: TGTGCCAGCAGTTACCGCCTTAGCGGGAGAGGGGACAATGAGCAGTTCTTC. Amino acid sequence: CASSYRLSGRGDNEQFF.

The rearrangement links TRBV9 to TRBJ2-7, with 9 bases matching TRBD1. With V trimmed by 3 bases and J by 2 bases, 3 bases remained unmatched. The CDR3 has 14 residues. From germline, CDR1 is SGDLS and CDR2 YYNGEE. The CDR3 here is CASSARTGAYEQYF. The DNA of the CDR3 is TGTGCCAGCAGCGCCCGGACAGGGGCCTACGAGCAGTACTTC.

The chain has TRBV4-2 and TRBJ1-5; maybe TRBD1 (5 bases). The CDR3 runs 13 residues. Deletions cut 4 bases from V and 5 bases from J, with 9 bases between. CDR1 and CDR2 from the germline V gene are LGHNA and YNFKEQ. This CDR3 reads CASSPRVYQPQHF. CDR3 nucleotides: TGTGCCAGCAGCCCCAGGGTTTATCAGCCCCAGCATTTT.